These 2 T cell receptor beta chains were sequenced from one sample in a study of blood T cells in healthy people across ages. The authors ran a second PCR of about 7 to 12 cycles using a sample-barcoded 5' primer and a J-beta primer mix. MiXCR, run by TCRdb on the 5' RACE reads, gives a single entry per CDR3 protein. The sample carries under 1,100,000 distinct CDR3 sequences, around 25% recorded once. The same specimen was also included in a second study, on T cells of mothers and their children.

Sequenced sample: blood. These receptors all stem from a girl aged 2 to 10 in good health.

On this clonotype: A read error may be the cause here, since a much bigger clone is one base away. The V gene is TRBV29-1, the J gene TRBJ1-2; D is possibly TRBD1 (5 bases). The CDR3 covers 13 residues. Germline CDR1 SQVTM, CDR2 ANQGSEA. The CDR3, as DNA: TGCAGCTCCATTGGGGGTGGTAACTATGGCTACCCCTTC. It is translated as CSSIGGGNYGYPF.

The gene calls are TRBV20-1 and TRBJ2-5, with TRBD2 identical over 10 bases. The CDR3 sequence is 15 residues long. J was trimmed by 4 bases and V by 1 base; bases with no gene match: 6. Germline V gives CDR1 DFQATT, CDR2 SNEGSKA (reference sequence). As DNA, the CDR3 is TGCAGTGCTAGAGGGGCTAGCGGGAGTGGAGAGACCCAGTACTTC. It encodes CSARGASGSGETQYF.